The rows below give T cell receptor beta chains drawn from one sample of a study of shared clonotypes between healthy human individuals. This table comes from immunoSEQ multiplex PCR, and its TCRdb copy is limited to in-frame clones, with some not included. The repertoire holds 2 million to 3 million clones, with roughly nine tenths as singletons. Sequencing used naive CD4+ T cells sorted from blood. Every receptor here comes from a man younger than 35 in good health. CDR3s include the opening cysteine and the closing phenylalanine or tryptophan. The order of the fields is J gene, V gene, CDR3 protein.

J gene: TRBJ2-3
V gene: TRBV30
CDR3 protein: CAWKDTNTQYF

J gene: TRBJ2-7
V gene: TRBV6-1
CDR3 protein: CASRMDRGYYEQYF

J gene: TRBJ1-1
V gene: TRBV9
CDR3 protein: CASSPSGGTEAFF

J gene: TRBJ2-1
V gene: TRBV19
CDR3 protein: CASSTRAGLGGNEQFF

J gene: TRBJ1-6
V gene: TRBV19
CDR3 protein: CASSGWTRGFNSPLHF

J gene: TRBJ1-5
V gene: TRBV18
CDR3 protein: CASSPPGQGTQPQHF

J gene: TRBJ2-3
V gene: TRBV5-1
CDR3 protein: CASGPGGATDTQYF

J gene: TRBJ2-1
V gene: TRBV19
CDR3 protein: CASGLAGVNEQFF

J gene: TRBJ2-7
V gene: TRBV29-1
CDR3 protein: CSARGSYEQYF

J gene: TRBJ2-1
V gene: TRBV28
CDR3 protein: CASSYSSTNRGRGNEQFF

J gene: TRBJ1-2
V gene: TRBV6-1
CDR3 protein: CASWGTGNANYGYTF

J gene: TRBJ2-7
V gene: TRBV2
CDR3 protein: CASSPQGANSYEQYF

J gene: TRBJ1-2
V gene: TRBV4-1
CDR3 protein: CASSQGSQGALNYGYTF

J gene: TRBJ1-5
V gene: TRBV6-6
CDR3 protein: CASSSTGAQPQHF

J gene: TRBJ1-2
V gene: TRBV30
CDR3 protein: CAWHFHRDGKNYGYTF

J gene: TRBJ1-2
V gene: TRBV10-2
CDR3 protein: CASSEGLYGYTF

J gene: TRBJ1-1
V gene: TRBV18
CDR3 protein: CASSSTGKGLEAFF

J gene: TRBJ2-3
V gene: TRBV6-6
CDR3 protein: CASSYSSTQYF

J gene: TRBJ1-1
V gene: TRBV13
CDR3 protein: CASSFSTYPNTEAFF

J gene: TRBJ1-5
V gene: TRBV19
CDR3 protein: CASLSRGRGNQPQHF